The 15 T cell receptor beta chains below come from one sample, sequenced in a study of shared clonotypes between healthy human individuals. The table came from immunoSEQ multiplex PCR; TCRdb's copy has only in-frame clones and leaves some out. This sample has roughly 2,500,000 clones, with roughly 93% found just once. The sample consisted of naive CD4+ T cells from PBMCs. As to subset: CD45RA+ positively selected. All receptors derive from a man aged 18 to 35 in good health. Some clones in this sample may be carry-over from other donors' samples.

The rearrangement joins TRBV7-2 to TRBJ2-5, with TRBD1 identical over 8 bases. This CDR3 is built from 17 residues. Germline V lookup: CDR1 SGHTA, CDR2 FQGNSA. The J segment lost 2 bases and the V segment lost 5 bases, leaving 13 bases of the junction unmatched. CDR3 region: CASSPQIGRGRQETQYF. CDR3 sequence (DNA): TGTGCCAGCAGCCCCCAGATAGGCAGGGGGCGTCAAGAGACCCAGTACTTC.

V is TRBV7-2 and J is TRBJ1-1; weak D call: TRBD1 (5 bases). V was pared by 3 bases and J by 11 bases, with 16 bases between. The CDR3 spans 13 residues. Germline assignment: CDR1 SGHTA and CDR2 FQGNSA. The CDR3 protein is CASSFGASLGAFF. The CDR3 DNA is TGTGCCAGCAGCTTCGGGGCCTCCTTGGGCGCTTTCTTT.

This clone was counted once. CDR3 nucleotides: TGTGCCAGCAGTGAAGAGGGCAGGCGTAATGAAAAACTGTTTTTT. This codes for CASSEEGRRNEKLFF. The rearrangement joins TRBV6-1 to TRBJ1-4, with no clear D. There are 15 residues in the CDR3. Between the trimmed V and J ends, which lost 1 base and 4 bases, there was a span of 10 bases. Germline V gene sequence: CDR1 MNHNS, CDR2 SASEGT.

The J gene is TRBJ2-1, the V gene TRBV5-6; D remains unclear. CDR3 length: 12 amino acids. V lost 4 bases and J lost 9, with 11 bases in between. Per germline, CDR1 SGHDT and CDR2 YYEEEE. This chain's CDR3 is CASSRAGREQFF. Written as DNA, the CDR3 is TGTGCCAGCAGCCGGGCCGGTCGTGAGCAGTTCTTC.

Concerning this clone: Other DNA sequences of this sample code for an identical CDR3. The rearrangement links TRBV5-1 to TRBJ1-5, with 8 bases lining up with TRBD1. Germline CDR1 and CDR2: SGHRS and YFSETQ. The CDR3 contains 15 residues. J gave up 2 bases and V 5 bases, and 6 bases lay outside the gene matches. This CDR3 is CASSLTGDGNQPQHF. CDR3 nucleotide sequence: TGCGCCAGCAGTCTGACAGGGGACGGCAATCAGCCCCAGCATTTT. Full variable domain (remainder filled in from reference TRBV5-1 and TRBJ1-5): KAGVTQTPRYLIKTRGQQVTLSCSPISGHRSVSWYQQTPGQGLQFLFEYFSETQRNKGNFPGRFSGRQFSNSRSEMNVSTLELGDSALYLCASSLTGDGNQPQHFGDGTRLSIL.

V is TRBV27 and J is TRBJ2-7, with 8 bases identical to TRBD2. CDR3 length: 14 residues. The trim removed 7 bases at V and 6 bases at J, leaving 11 bases unmatched. CDR1 MNHEY and CDR2 SMNVEV come from the germline V gene (reference sequence). CDR3 amino acids: CASIPPGLGGEQYF. The CDR3 region has the DNA TGTGCCAGCATCCCTCCGGGACTAGGGGGCGAGCAGTACTTC.

The chain has TRBV7-7 and TRBJ2-5; 8 bases align to TRBD1. The germline V gene has CDR1 SSHAT and CDR2 FNYEAQ (reference sequence). This CDR3 comprises 12 residues. Germline trimming cut 3 bases from V and 11 bases from J; bases unmatched to any gene: 5. This chain's CDR3 is CASSLGTGKQYF. CDR3 coding DNA: TGTGCCAGCAGCTTGGGGACAGGAAAACAGTACTTC.

V usage is TRBV25-1 and J usage is TRBJ2-5; D might be TRBD2 (6 bases). The CDR3 is made up of 14 amino acids. V was shortened by 3 bases and J by 1 base, with 9 bases between the two germline ends. CDR1 and CDR2 (germline): MGHDK, SYGVNS. For the CDR3, the DNA is TGTGCCAGCAGTGATCCCGGGGGCCAAGAGACCCAGTACTTC. As protein: CASSDPGGQETQYF.

The chain uses TRBV19 and TRBJ1-1; D ambiguous. CDR3 length equals 14 residues. With 8 bases removed from V and 4 bases from J, the gap between germline ends came to 17 bases. CDR1 is LNHDA and CDR2 is SQIVND in the germline V gene (reference sequence). The CDR3 DNA reads as TGTGCCAGTTACCCTCCAAGCAGACCCACTGAAGCTTTCTTT. This sequence encodes CASYPPSRPTEAFF.

The rearrangement uses TRBV19 and TRBJ1-2; no reliable D call. Germline V gives CDR1 LNHDA, CDR2 SQIVND (reference sequence). Trimming pared 3 bases from V and 1 base from J, leaving 9 bases between. The CDR3 length is 14 residues. CDR3 sequence: CASSIAPLNYGYTF. DNA of the CDR3: TGTGCCAGTAGTATTGCACCTCTTAACTATGGCTACACCTTC.

The J gene is TRBJ2-7, the V gene TRBV7-2; a possible D gene is TRBD1 (6 bases). Trimming removed 7 bases at V and 6 bases at J, with 22 bases between. There are 15 residues in the CDR3. Germline assignment: CDR1 SGHTA and CDR2 FQGNSA. CDR3 loop: CASTPQQGPKFEQYF. CDR3 DNA: TGTGCCAGCACCCCCCAACAGGGACCGAAGTTCGAGCAGTACTTC. The entire variable domain, with the rest obtained from reference TRBV7-2 and TRBJ2-7, is as follows: GAGVSQSPSNKVTEKGKDVELRCDPISGHTALYWYRQSLGQGLEFLIYFQGNSAPDKSGLPSDRFSAERTGGSVSTLTIQRTQQEDSAVYLCASTPQQGPKFEQYFGPGTRLTVT.

V gene TRBV28 combines with J gene TRBJ1-2; TRBD1 aligns across 7 bases. This CDR3 contains 15 residues. Unmatched junction bases numbered 7, after V lost 6 bases and J lost 0 bases. Germline V gene sequence: CDR1 MDHEN, CDR2 SYDVKM. The CDR3 here is CASRVGTVANYGYTF. CDR3 nucleotide sequence: TGTGCCAGCAGGGTCGGGACAGTAGCTAACTATGGCTACACCTTC.

This chain connects TRBV11-3 to TRBJ2-1; D possibly corresponds to TRBD1 (5 bases). The CDR3 is made up of 14 amino acids. Germline CDR1 is SGHNT and CDR2 is YENEEA. The V end was cut by 2 bases, the J end by 6 bases, with 11 bases between. The CDR3 DNA reads as TGTGCCAGCAGCTTAAACAGGTGGTCCAATGAGCAGTTCTTC. Amino acids: CASSLNRWSNEQFF.

The V gene is TRBV7-9, the J gene TRBJ2-3, with TRBD1 matching 10 bases. The V gene's germline CDR1 is SEHNR and CDR2 FQNEAQ (reference sequence). J gave up 3 bases and V 7 bases, and 10 bases lay outside the gene matches. This CDR3 spans 16 amino acids. Here the CDR3 reads CASMDRGLVRTDTQYF. CDR3 coding DNA: TGTGCCAGCATGGACAGGGGGTTAGTTAGGACAGATACGCAGTATTTT.

This rearrangement joins TRBV6-1 to TRBJ1-5; TRBD1 aligns across 8 bases. V shed 7 bases, J shed 6 bases, and the junction held 5 bases outside the gene matches. There are 13 residues in the CDR3. Germline V gene sequence: CDR1 MNHNS, CDR2 SASEGT. The DNA for the CDR3 is TGTGCCAGCAAGGACAGGGTTGGTCAGCCCCAGCATTTT. Protein sequence: CASKDRVGQPQHF.